What follows describes a single T cell receptor beta chain. The data derive from a study of blood T cell repertoires in COVID-19. For the study at large: The study drew acute and convalescent COVID-19 samples from the United States, Italy and Spain. The analysed material was cDNA or gDNA that came from T cells, B-cell-depleted T cells, or PBMCs.

Trimming left V 0 bases short and J 2 bases short, with 19 bases between. Germline values: CDR1 SGHDN, CDR2 FVKESK. The CDR3 is 18 amino acids. Per the authors' pipeline: Reference gene primers were amplified, and this amplification served to estimate nucleated cell counts. The repertoire was sequenced with immunoSEQ multiplex PCR; TCRdb's copy has only in-frame clones and lacks some. For V, J and clone size, that table is used; D and trimming come from the DNA. The sample includes roughly 40,000 clones, approximately 91% of them seen just once. This TCR was recovered from a human donor in a cohort sampled during active COVID-19. The rearrangement links TRBV14 to TRBJ2-5, with a weak D call TRBD1 (6 bases). The source material was peripheral blood. CDR3 in DNA: TGTGCCAGCAGCCAAGAGTCTGGAACAGGGTTAGGGCAAGAGACCCAGTACTTC. Translating gives CASSQESGTGLGQETQYF.